This TCR beta chain was identified in a study of identical twins. Notes on the study in general: Sequences that were out-of-frame, alpha and twin-shared displayed an excess of low generation probability.

CDR3 length equals 20 residues. With 2 bases clipped from V and 4 bases from J, the junction kept 21 bases outside the gene matches. Looked up from germline, CDR1 is SGHRS and CDR2 is YFSETQ. This clonotype was picked up a small number of times. What it recognizes is unknown. TCRdb passed the 5' RACE reads through MiXCR, listing each CDR3 protein once. The table shows some 260,000 distinct CDR3 sequences, with over 13% occurring only once. The specimen was memory (CD45RO+) T cells sorted from blood. The rearrangement joins TRBV5-1 to TRBJ2-7, with TRBD2 matching 10 bases. This TCR was recovered from a woman in her late teens or twenties in good health. Here the CDR3 reads CASSFGGVGQRGGIPYEQYF. CDR3 DNA: TGCGCCAGCAGCTTCGGCGGAGTAGGACAGCGGGGGGGTATCCCGTACGAGCAGTACTTC.